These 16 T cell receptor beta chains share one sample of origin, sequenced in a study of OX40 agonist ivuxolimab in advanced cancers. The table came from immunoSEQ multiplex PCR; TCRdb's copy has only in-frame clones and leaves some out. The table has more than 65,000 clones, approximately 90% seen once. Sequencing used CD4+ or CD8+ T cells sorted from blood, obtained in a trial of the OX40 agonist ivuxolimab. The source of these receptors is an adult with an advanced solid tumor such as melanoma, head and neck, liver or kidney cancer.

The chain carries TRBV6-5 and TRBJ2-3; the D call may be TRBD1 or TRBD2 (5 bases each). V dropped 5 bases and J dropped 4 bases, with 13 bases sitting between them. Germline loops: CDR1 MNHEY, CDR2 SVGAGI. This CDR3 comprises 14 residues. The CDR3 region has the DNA TGTGCCAGCAGTAGAGACTTGGGGGCAGATACGCAGTATTTT. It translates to CASSRDLGADTQYF.

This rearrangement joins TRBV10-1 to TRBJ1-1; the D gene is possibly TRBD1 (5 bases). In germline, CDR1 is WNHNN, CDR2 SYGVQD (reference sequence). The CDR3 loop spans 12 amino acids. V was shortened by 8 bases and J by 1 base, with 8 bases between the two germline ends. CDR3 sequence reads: CASGDWNTEAFF. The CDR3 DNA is TGCGCCAGCGGGGACTGGAACACTGAAGCTTTCTTT.

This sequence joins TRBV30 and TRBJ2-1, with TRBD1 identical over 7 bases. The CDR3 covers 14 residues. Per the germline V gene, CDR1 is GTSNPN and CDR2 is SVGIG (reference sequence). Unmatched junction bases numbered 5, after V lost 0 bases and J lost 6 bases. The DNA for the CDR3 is TGTGCCTGGAGTGTGGACAGGCCGGGCAATGAGCAGTTCTTC. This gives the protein CAWSVDRPGNEQFF.

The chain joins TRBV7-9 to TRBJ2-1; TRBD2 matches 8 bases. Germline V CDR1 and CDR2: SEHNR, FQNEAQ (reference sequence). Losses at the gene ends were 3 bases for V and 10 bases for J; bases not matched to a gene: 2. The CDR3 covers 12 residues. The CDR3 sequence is CASSFIAGEQFF. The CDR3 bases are TGTGCCAGCAGCTTCATAGCGGGGGAGCAGTTCTTC. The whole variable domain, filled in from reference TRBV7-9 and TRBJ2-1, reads DTGVSQNPRHKITKRGQNVTFRCDPISEHNRLYWYRQTLGQGPEFLTYFQNEAQLEKSRLLSDRFSAERPKGSFSTLEIQRTEQGDSAMYLCASSFIAGEQFFGPGTRLTVL.

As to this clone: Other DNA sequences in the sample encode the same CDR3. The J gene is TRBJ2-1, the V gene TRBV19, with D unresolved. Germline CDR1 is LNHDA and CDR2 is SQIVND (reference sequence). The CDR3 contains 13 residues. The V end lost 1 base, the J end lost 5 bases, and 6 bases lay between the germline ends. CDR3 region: CASSIVGNNEQFF. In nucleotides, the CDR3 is TGTGCCAGTAGTATAGTGGGAAACAATGAGCAGTTCTTC.

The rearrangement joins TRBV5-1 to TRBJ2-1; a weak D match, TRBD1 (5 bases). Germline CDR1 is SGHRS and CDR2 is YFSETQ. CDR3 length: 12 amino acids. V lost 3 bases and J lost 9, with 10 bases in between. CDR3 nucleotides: TGCGCCAGCAGCTGGACAAATGGTGAGCAGTTCTTC. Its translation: CASSWTNGEQFF.

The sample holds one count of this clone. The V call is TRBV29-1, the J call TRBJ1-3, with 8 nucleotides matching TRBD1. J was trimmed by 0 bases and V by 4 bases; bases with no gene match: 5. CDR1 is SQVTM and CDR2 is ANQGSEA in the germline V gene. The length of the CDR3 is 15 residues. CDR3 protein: CSVADRAHSGNTIYF. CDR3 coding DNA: TGCAGCGTTGCGGACAGGGCCCACTCTGGAAACACCATATATTTT.

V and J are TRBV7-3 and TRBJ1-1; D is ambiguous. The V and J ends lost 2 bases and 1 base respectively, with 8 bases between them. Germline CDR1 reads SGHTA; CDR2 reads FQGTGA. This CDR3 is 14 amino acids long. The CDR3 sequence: CASSLDPANTEAFF. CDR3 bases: TGTGCCAGCAGCTTAGATCCCGCGAACACTGAAGCTTTCTTT.

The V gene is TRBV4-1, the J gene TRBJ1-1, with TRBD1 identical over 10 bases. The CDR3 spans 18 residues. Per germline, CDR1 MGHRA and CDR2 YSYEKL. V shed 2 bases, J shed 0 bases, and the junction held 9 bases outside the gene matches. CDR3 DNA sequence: TGCGCCAGCAGCCAAAAGAAAGGACAGGGGGTAATGAACACTGAAGCTTTCTTT. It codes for CASSQKKGQGVMNTEAFF.

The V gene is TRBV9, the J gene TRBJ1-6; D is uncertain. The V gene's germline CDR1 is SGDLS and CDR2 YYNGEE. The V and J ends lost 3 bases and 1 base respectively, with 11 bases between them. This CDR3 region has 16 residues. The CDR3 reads CASSGRETSYNSPLHF. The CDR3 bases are TGTGCCAGCAGCGGCCGGGAGACATCCTATAATTCACCCCTCCACTTT.

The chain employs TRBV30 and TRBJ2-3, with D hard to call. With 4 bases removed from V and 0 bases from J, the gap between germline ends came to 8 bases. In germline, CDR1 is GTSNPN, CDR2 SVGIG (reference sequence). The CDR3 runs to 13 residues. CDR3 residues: CAWMYPSTDTQYF. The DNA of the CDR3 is TGTGCCTGGATGTATCCTAGCACAGATACGCAGTATTTT.

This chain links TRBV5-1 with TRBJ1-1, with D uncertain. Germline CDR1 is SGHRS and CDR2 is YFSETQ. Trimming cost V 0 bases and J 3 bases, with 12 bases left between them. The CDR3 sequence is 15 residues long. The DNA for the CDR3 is TGCGCCAGCAGCTTGGTCACCTCCGGCTACACTGAAGCTTTCTTT. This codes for CASSLVTSGYTEAFF.

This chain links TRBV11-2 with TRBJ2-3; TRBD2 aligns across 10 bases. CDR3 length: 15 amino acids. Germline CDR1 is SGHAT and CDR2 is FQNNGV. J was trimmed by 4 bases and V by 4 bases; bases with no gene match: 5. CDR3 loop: CASSSLAGGPDTQYF. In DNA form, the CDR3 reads TGTGCCAGCAGCTCTTTAGCGGGAGGACCAGATACGCAGTATTTT.

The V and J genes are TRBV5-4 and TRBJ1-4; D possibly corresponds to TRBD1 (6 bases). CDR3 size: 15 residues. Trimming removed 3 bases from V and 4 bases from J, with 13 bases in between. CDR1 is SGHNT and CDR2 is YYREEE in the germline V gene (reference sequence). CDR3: CASSYGSGDNEKLFF. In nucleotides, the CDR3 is TGTGCCAGCAGCTACGGGTCAGGGGATAATGAAAAACTGTTTTTT. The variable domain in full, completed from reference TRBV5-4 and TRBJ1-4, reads ETGVTQSPTHLIKTRGQQVTLRCSSQSGHNTVSWYQQALGQGPQFIFQYYREEENGRGNFPPRFSGLQFPNYSSELNVNALELDDSALYLCASSYGSGDNEKLFFGSGTQLSVL.

CDR3 DNA sequence: TGTGCCAGCAGTCTCCCCTCCGACGGAAAGAAGTTCTTC. Protein: CASSLPSDGKKFF. The genes are TRBV27 and TRBJ2-1; D is unresolved. The CDR3 extends over 13 amino acids. V shed 5 bases and J shed 14 bases, with 19 bases lying between them. Germline V CDR1 and CDR2: MNHEY, SMNVEV (reference sequence).

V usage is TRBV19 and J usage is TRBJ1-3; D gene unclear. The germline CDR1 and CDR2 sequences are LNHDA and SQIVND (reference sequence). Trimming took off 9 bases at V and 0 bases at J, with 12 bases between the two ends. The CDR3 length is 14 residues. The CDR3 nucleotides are TGTGCCAGCCGAGAACACATCTCTGGAAACACCATATATTTT. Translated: CASREHISGNTIYF.